Listed below are T cell receptor beta chains from one sample, sequenced in a study of Ad26.COV2.S vaccination and SARS-CoV-2 variants. Measured with immunoSEQ multiplex PCR; TCRdb has only the in-frame clones, and not every one. The repertoire consists of 380,000 or so clones, with about 87% occurring once and the leading ten covering roughly 6%. Source: peripheral blood, taken in a trial of Ad26.COV2.S vaccine versus placebo. The origin of the receptors is a person between 18 and 65 years old who received the Ad26.COV2.S COVID-19 vaccine or a placebo. Both conserved end residues are part of each CDR3. A D gene is named only where the DNA matches it firmly. Size tells how often a clone was seen (once, few, many) or the class of an expanded clone, and some rows leave it out.

>TRBD1|TRBV19|TRBJ1-6|-
TGTGCCAGTAGTACGACGACTACAGGGGCCTATAATTCACCCCTCCACTTT
CASSTTTTGAYNSPLHF
>TRBD1|TRBV5-1|TRBJ2-2|-
TGCGCCAGCAGCTTGGCCGACAGGGATACCGGGGAGCTGTTTTTT
CASSLADRDTGELFF
>-|TRBV6-6|TRBJ1-3|-
TGTGCCAGCAGTCCCGACGCCGTGAGGGGAATTGGAAACACCATATATTTT
CASSPDAVRGIGNTIYF
>-|TRBV5-6|TRBJ2-2|-
TGTGCCAGCAGCCCTGTGGGCCCCACCGGGGAGCTGTTTTTT
CASSPVGPTGELFF
>-|TRBV5-1|TRBJ1-6|-
TGCGCCAGCAGCCAGACAGATTATAATTCACCCCTCCACTTT
CASSQTDYNSPLHF
>-|TRBV18|TRBJ2-2|-
TGTGCCAGCTCAGCCCGATGGGACAGCCGAGCGGGAATGGTTGGCACCGGGGAGCTGTTTTTT
CASSARWDSRAGMVGTGELFF
>TRBD2|TRBV5-6|TRBJ2-7|-
TGTGCCAGCAGCTTCCTAGCGGGAGGGCCGTTCTACGAGCAGTACTTC
CASSFLAGGPFYEQYF
>-|TRBV27|TRBJ1-1|-
TGTGCCATCCGTATCGTGAACACTGAAGCTTTCTTT
CAIRIVNTEAFF
>-|TRBV2|TRBJ1-5|-
TGTGCCAGCAGTGAAGAGGGCAATCAGCCCCAGCATTTT
CASSEEGNQPQHF
>-|TRBV27|TRBJ2-5|once
TGTGCCAGCAGTCTCCGTCCGGTCCGAGAGACCCAGTACTTC
CASSLRPVRETQYF